These T cell receptor beta chains were read from a single sample in a study of regulatory T cells in long-lasting Graves disease. TCRdb recomputed calls from the multiplex PCR reads with MiXCR, one row per CDR3 protein. This sample has roughly 560,000 distinct CDR3 sequences, with approximately 12% found just once. The same data also went into a second study, on T cells in Graves' hyperthyroidism and ophthalmopathy.

The sample here was peripheral blood mononuclear cells (PBMCs), taken at new diagnosis, from a patient treated with antithyroid drugs. The receptor set was obtained from a woman under 40 with Graves disease. Both conserved end residues are part of each CDR3. The D gene is left open where the match is weak. Some rows mark clone size as missing; the rest say once, few, many or name a class of expanded clone.

TRBV10-3	TRBJ2-5	many	-	TGTGCCATCAGTTTGGGCGGCCAAGAGACCCAGTACTTC	CAISLGGQETQYF
TRBV6-1	TRBJ1-6	-	-	TGTGCCAGCAGGCCCGAAACCGCGGGGTCACCCCTCCACTTT	CASRPETAGSPLHF
TRBV24-1	TRBJ1-1	many	TRBD1	TGTGCCACCAGTGACCCGGGACAGGGGAACACTGAAGCTTTCTTT	CATSDPGQGNTEAFF
TRBV20-1	TRBJ2-4	many	-	TGCAGTGCTAGACTAGCGAGGGGCATTCAGTACTTC	CSARLARGIQYF
TRBV6-2/TRBV6-3	TRBJ2-5	many	-	TGTGCCAGCAGTGAATCGCGTTTACAAGAGACCCAGTACTTC	CASSESRLQETQYF
TRBV19	TRBJ2-5	many	TRBD2	TGTGCCAGTAGTATCCCCGGACTAGCGCAAGAGACCCAGTACTTC	CASSIPGLAQETQYF
TRBV7-8	TRBJ2-3	few	-	TGTGCCAGCAGCGTGAGCAGGTATCTACCTGGGTGGACGCAGTATTTT	CASSVSRYLPGWTQYF
TRBV11-2	TRBJ2-7	-	-	TGTGCCAGCAGCTTAGCACAGGAGTCCTACGAGCAGTACTTC	CASSLAQESYEQYF
TRBV18	TRBJ1-2	many	-	TGTGCCAGCTCACCGGCCCAAGACGGGATCTATGGCTACACCTTC	CASSPAQDGIYGYTF
TRBV15	TRBJ1-2	-	TRBD1	TGTGCCACCAGCAGGGAACAGGGGGCCGGCTATGGCTACACCTTC	CATSREQGAGYGYTF
TRBV6-2/TRBV6-3	TRBJ2-1	-	TRBD2	TGTGCCAGCAGGTCTAGCGGGAGGGTCTACAATGAGCAGTTCTTC	CASRSSGRVYNEQFF
TRBV11-1	TRBJ2-5	many	TRBD1	TGTGCCAGCAGCTTATACGGGACAGACCAAGAGACCCAGTACTTC	CASSLYGTDQETQYF
TRBV9	TRBJ2-3	many	-	TGTGCCAGCAGCGGTGCAGATACGCAGTATTTT	CASSGADTQYF
TRBV13	TRBJ2-5	many	-	TGTGCCAGCAGCTTCGGCTGGAGGGAGACCCAGTACTTC	CASSFGWRETQYF
TRBV20-1	TRBJ2-1	many	TRBD2	TGCAGTGCCTACCGAACCCAGACTAGCGAGGATGAGCAGTTCTTC	CSAYRTQTSEDEQFF
TRBV15	TRBJ1-1	many	-	TGTGCCACCAGCAGAGATTTCCCGGGGGCTGGACTTATAGGCACTGAAGCTTTCTTT	CATSRDFPGAGLIGTEAFF
TRBV7-2	TRBJ1-1	many	TRBD1	TGTGCCAGCAGCCTCGGGACAGGTCTCCTTCTAGAAGCTTTCTTT	CASSLGTGLLLEAFF
TRBV5-6	TRBJ2-5	many	TRBD1	TGTGCCAGCAGCTATGGGACAGGGGAAGAGACCCAGTACTTC	CASSYGTGEETQYF
TRBV9	TRBJ2-5	many	-	TGTGCCAGCAGCGTGGGACTCCGCCATCAAGAGACCCAGTACTTC	CASSVGLRHQETQYF
TRBV7-9	TRBJ1-6	few	-	TGTGCCAGCAGCAGACCCCCCAAGCCCCTCCACTTT	CASSRPPKPLHF
TRBV29-1	TRBJ2-1	many	-	TGCAGCGCCTCGGGACTTTCCTTCAATGAGCAGTTCTTC	CSASGLSFNEQFF
TRBV6-2/TRBV6-3	TRBJ2-2	many	-	TGTGCCAGCAGCTTAGGGGAGCTGTTTTTT	CASSLGELFF
TRBV6-5	TRBJ1-2	many	-	TGTGCCAGCAGTTACTCTATGACGAACTATGGCTACACCTTC	CASSYSMTNYGYTF
TRBV5-1	TRBJ2-1	-	-	TGCGCCAGCACCCCGGTGGCGGGGGCAGAGAATGAGCAGTTCTTC	CASTPVAGAENEQFF
TRBV27	TRBJ1-1	many	-	TGTGCCAGCAGGGCGACAGCCGCTTATGAAGCTTTCTTT	CASRATAAYEAFF
TRBV5-5	TRBJ2-4	-	-	TGTGCCAGCAGCTTAGCCGGGACGGAGTTAAACATTCAGTACTTC	CASSLAGTELNIQYF
TRBV29-1	TRBJ2-5	many	TRBD1	TGCAGCGCGGGACAGGGAGAAGAGACCCAGTACTTC	CSAGQGEETQYF
TRBV15	TRBJ2-1	-	-	TGTGCCACCAGCAGAGGATACGGGAGCCGGTACAATGAGCAGTTCTTC	CATSRGYGSRYNEQFF
TRBV20-1	TRBJ2-3	many	TRBD2	TGCAGTGCTCATCGTAGGACTAGCGGCACAGATACGCAGTATTTT	CSAHRRTSGTDTQYF
TRBV9	TRBJ1-4	-	-	TGTGCCAGCAGCGTAGCAGGTGGGACACGGATTAATGAAAAACTGTTTTTT	CASSVAGGTRINEKLFF
TRBV7-2	TRBJ1-5	many	-	TGTGCCAGCAGTCCTAATAGCCTCCCCTCACAGCCCCAGCATTTT	CASSPNSLPSQPQHF
TRBV12-3/TRBV12-4	TRBJ1-5	many	-	TGTGCCAGCAGTTTATGGGTGAGCAATCAGCCCCAGCATTTT	CASSLWVSNQPQHF
TRBV10-3	TRBJ1-2	many	-	TGTGCCATCCGGGGGAAAACATATGGCTACACCTTC	CAIRGKTYGYTF
TRBV5-1	TRBJ2-1	-	TRBD1	TGCGCCAGCAGCCGCTCAAGACAGGGGGCCGGTAATGAGCAGTTCTTC	CASSRSRQGAGNEQFF
TRBV6-1	TRBJ1-2	few	-	TGTGCCAGCAGTGACATTAACGGGGCGAACTATGGCTACACCTTC	CASSDINGANYGYTF
TRBV19	TRBJ2-7	few	-	TGTGCCAGTAGTAAAAAGAACTCCATCTCCTACGAGCAGTACTTC	CASSKKNSISYEQYF
TRBV6-2/TRBV6-3	TRBJ2-1	-	TRBD2	TGTGCCAGCAGCCCCGAGGGGCTAGCGGGATCGGGAGGGCCAAGGAATGAGCAGTTCTTC	CASSPEGLAGSGGPRNEQFF
TRBV10-3	TRBJ1-2	-	-	TGTGCCATCAGCGGGACGAGCTACACCTTC	CAISGTSYTF
TRBV24-1	TRBJ2-7	-	TRBD1	TGTGCCACCAGTGACCCGAGGGACAGGGGTTCCTACGAGCAGTACTTC	CATSDPRDRGSYEQYF
TRBV3-1	TRBJ1-1	many	-	TGTGCCAGCAGCCAAGATCCGAAACGGGGGCACACTGAAGCTTTCTTT	CASSQDPKRGHTEAFF
TRBV7-9	TRBJ1-2	-	-	TGTGCCAGCAGCTTAGCGACAGACCATGGCTACACCTTC	CASSLATDHGYTF
TRBV6-1	TRBJ2-3	many	-	TGTGCCAGCAGTCTCCGGGTCTCAACCACCGCTAGCACAGATACGCAGTATTTT	CASSLRVSTTASTDTQYF
TRBV9	TRBJ2-1	many	-	TGTGCCAGCAGCGTAGAGGGGAATAGGGGTGAGCAGTTCTTC	CASSVEGNRGEQFF
TRBV4-3	TRBJ2-7	many	TRBD1	TGCGCCAGCAGCCAACGGACAGGACCCACCTACGAGCAGTACTTC	CASSQRTGPTYEQYF
TRBV10-3	TRBJ2-3	many	TRBD2	TGTGCCATCAGTGAGTCCGATGGGGGGACTAGCGGGAGAGGAGATACGCAGTATTTT	CAISESDGGTSGRGDTQYF
TRBV12-3/TRBV12-4	TRBJ2-1	few	TRBD2	TGTGCCAGCTGGGGGGGACTCTCCTACAATGAGCAGTTCTTC	CASWGGLSYNEQFF
TRBV9	TRBJ1-1	few	-	TGTGCCAGCAGCGTAGGGGCCCCAAGACGGAGAGGTACTGAAGCTTTCTTT	CASSVGAPRRRGTEAFF
TRBV28	TRBJ1-4	many	TRBD1	TGTGCCAGCAGTCGGCGTCAGGGGGCAGTGAGGGAAAAACTGTTTTTT	CASSRRQGAVREKLFF
TRBV19	TRBJ1-2	-	-	TGTGCCAGTAATCCGACAGAGAACTATGGCTACACCTTC	CASNPTENYGYTF
TRBV6-5	TRBJ2-3	-	-	TGTGCCAGCAGTTACCGGGAGACGCGAACAGATACGCAGTATTTT	CASSYRETRTDTQYF
TRBV5-6	TRBJ2-7	-	TRBD1	TGTGCCAGCAGCTTCAGGACAGGGGTCCACGAGCAGTACTTC	CASSFRTGVHEQYF
TRBV6-2/TRBV6-3	TRBJ2-1	few	TRBD2	TGTGCCAGCAGTTTACTAGCGGCCTCCTACAATGAGCAGTTCTTC	CASSLLAASYNEQFF